These T cell receptor beta chains were read from a single sample in a study of blood T cell repertoires in COVID-19. Repertoires were generated with immunoSEQ multiplex PCR, while TCRdb's copy carries only in-frame clones and drops some. This table holds about 150,000 clones, approximately 80% found once. The source material was peripheral blood. Source of these receptors: a woman between 45 and 65 years old in a cohort sampled during active or convalescent COVID-19. CDR3s leave out the opening cysteine and the closing phenylalanine or tryptophan.

j_call v_call cdr3_aa
TRBJ2-5 TRBV4-3 ASSQGLAGVTAGTQY
TRBJ2-1 TRBV24-1 ATSGSPRAQNYNEQF
TRBJ1-2 TRBV6-2/TRBV6-3 ASSLRQGVGGYT
TRBJ2-5 TRBV3-1/TRBV3-2 ASSQETGTNQETQY
TRBJ1-3 TRBV5-4 ASGSYGSGNTIY
TRBJ2-3 TRBV20-1 SATARDTQY
TRBJ1-2 TRBV25-1 ASSVWGVHGYT
TRBJ1-4 TRBV19 ASSIGTGRAGEKLF
TRBJ1-6 TRBV4-2 ASSQEQGANSPLH
TRBJ2-5 TRBV19 ASSIGSGGETQY
TRBJ2-2 TRBV12-2 ASRLMLEGTSVAGELF
TRBJ2-7 TRBV19 ASSTPQGPYEQY
TRBJ1-6 TRBV11-2 ASSPQAGGYYNSPLH
TRBJ1-1 TRBV27 ASSLSYWTGDWVNTEAF
TRBJ1-2 TRBV7-9 ASSLTNRGFVYGYT
TRBJ2-1 TRBV5-4 ASSLGTSGGASDEQF
TRBJ1-5 TRBV6-1 ASSERQGYRNQPQH
TRBJ2-3 TRBV2 ASSGQRGTQY
TRBJ1-2 TRBV6-5 ASSYGEKTGYT
TRBJ2-5 TRBV7-9 ASSLYGGQETQY
TRBJ2-7 TRBV30 ATGRQGPYEQY
TRBJ2-6 TRBV6-2/TRBV6-3 ASSYRGAGANVLT
TRBJ2-7 TRBV6-7 ASSPVTGPLYEQY
TRBJ1-5 TRBV7-8 ARRQGVVQPQH
TRBJ2-5 TRBV20-1 SASSDIQETQY
TRBJ2-5 TRBV7-9 ASSPLGGFLGETQY
TRBJ1-2 TRBV29-1 SAGRQGAGGYT
TRBJ2-5 TRBV6-1 ASSEALAGGETQY
TRBJ1-1 TRBV27 ASSFGQVRSEAF
TRBJ2-5 TRBV7-6 ASSLEVGGQETQY
TRBJ1-1 TRBV7-9 ASSLNGILEAF
TRBJ2-7 TRBV7-2 ASTHRGGLGYEQY
TRBJ1-5 TRBV2 ASSDPGGNQPQH
TRBJ2-3 TRBV10-3 ATRKGTGRASTDTQY
TRBJ1-1 TRBV10-3 AITGQGRTEAF
TRBJ2-5 TRBV3-1/TRBV3-2 ASSQIPETQY
TRBJ2-5 TRBV4-1 ASSQDPPGQETQY
TRBJ2-1 TRBV3-1/TRBV3-2 ASSLRTAPFSYNEQF
TRBJ2-1 TRBV25-1 ASSEWTSEVSSYNEQF
TRBJ2-1 TRBV10-2 ASRTLLGGEGYNEQF
TRBJ1-5 TRBV18 ASSPGTDQPQH
TRBJ2-3 TRBV7-8 ASRTQGAAADTQY
TRBJ1-1 TRBV19 ASSSYTEAF
TRBJ1-5 TRBV10-1 ARAGLGHRGEYSNQPQH
TRBJ1-4 TRBV19 ATGGTVEKLF
TRBJ2-7 TRBV27 ASSGYQTGSYEQY
TRBJ1-3 TRBV19 ASSEAQGNTIY
TRBJ2-5 TRBV5-1 ASRSRAGNQETQY